Included here is one T cell receptor (beta chain) sequence, with context. This likely comes from a read error, as the CDR3 has no conserved phenylalanine or tryptophan at its end. CDR1 is SGHTA, CDR2 FQGNSA, per germline. The CDR3 extends over 13 amino acids. Trimming left V 5 bases short and J 1 base short, with 8 bases between. The data derive from a study of blood T cells in healthy people across ages. Using a J-beta primer mix together with a sample-barcoded 5' primer, a second PCR was run for roughly 7 to 11 cycles. TCRdb ran MiXCR on the 5' RACE reads and lists one entry per CDR3 protein. The sample consists of around 1,000,000 distinct CDR3 sequences, about 25% of them appearing once. These data were also reused for a study on T cells of mothers and their children. That source notes: According to the study, all extracted RNA entered cDNA synthesis at about 1.4 ug per 15 ul.

The rearrangement joins TRBV7-2 to TRBJ2-5; D gene unclear. The sequence derives from a girl aged 2 to 9 in good health. The sequenced material came from blood. Here the CDR3 DNA reads TGTGCCAGCAGCCTACTCTTCCAAGAGACCCAGTACCTC. It specifies CASSLLFQETQYL.